Listed below are T cell receptor beta chains from one sample, sequenced in a study of cytomegalovirus exposure and HLA in healthy donors. Libraries were prepared by immunoSEQ multiplex PCR; TCRdb keeps only in-frame clonotypes and omits some of them. The sample holds 150,000 or so clones, over 60% seen once. Specimen: PBMCs. These receptors all stem from a woman aged 40 to 50 in good health and CMV-seronegative. Both conserved end residues are part of each CDR3. The order of the fields is clone size, D gene, J gene, V gene, CDR3 protein, CDR3 DNA. The D gene is left open where the match is weak. Where a row states a size, it is once, few, many or the class of an expanded clone; other rows omit it.

>once|TRBD2|TRBJ2-1|TRBV7-9
CASSWGTSSMDEQFF
TGTGCCAGCAGCTGGGGGACTAGTTCGATGGATGAGCAGTTCTTC
>-|-|TRBJ2-7|TRBV28
CASSPQGTTYEQYF
TGTGCCAGCAGTCCTCAGGGAACGACCTACGAGCAGTACTTC
>-|TRBD1|TRBJ1-1|TRBV5-6
CASSWDRNTEAFF
TGTGCCAGCAGCTGGGACAGGAACACTGAAGCTTTCTTT
>-|TRBD1|TRBJ1-5|TRBV19
CASSIALRDSGNQPQHF
TGTGCCAGTAGTATAGCTCTTAGGGACAGCGGCAATCAGCCCCAGCATTTT
>-|-|TRBJ1-1|TRBV10-3
CATAPMGAPMNTEAFF
TGTGCCACCGCCCCCATGGGGGCACCCATGAACACTGAAGCTTTCTTT
>-|TRBD1|TRBJ2-7|TRBV5-4
CASSISGQTYEQYF
TGTGCCAGCAGCATATCGGGACAGACTTACGAGCAGTACTTC
>-|-|TRBJ1-3|TRBV6-5
CASSYRGHSGNTIYF
TGTGCCAGCAGTTACAGGGGACACTCTGGAAACACCATATATTTT
>-|-|TRBJ2-7|TRBV5-1
CASQFGTLFSYEQYF
TGCGCCAGCCAATTTGGGACTCTGTTCTCCTACGAGCAGTACTTC
>-|-|TRBJ2-5|TRBV2
CASLRDSYFQETQYF
TGTGCCTCCCTCCGGGACTCGTACTTCCAAGAGACCCAGTACTTC
>-|TRBD1|TRBJ1-6|TRBV27
CASSLPSGQLNSPLHF
TGTGCCAGCAGTTTACCATCGGGACAGCTGAATTCACCCCTCCACTTT
>-|TRBD1|TRBJ2-3|TRBV7-8
CASTRGGPSSDTQYF
TGTGCCAGCACCCGAGGGGGCCCCTCCTCGGATACGCAGTATTTT
>-|-|TRBJ1-2|TRBV6-5
CASSYSSPGLNYGYTF
TGTGCCAGCAGTTACTCGAGCCCCGGTCTTAACTATGGCTACACCTTC
>-|TRBD1|TRBJ2-7|TRBV2
CASSETETGMREQYF
TGTGCCAGCAGTGAAACTGAGACAGGGATGCGGGAGCAGTACTTC
>-|TRBD1|TRBJ1-2|TRBV6-5
CASSPGQNYGYTF
TGTGCCAGCAGTCCGGGACAGAACTATGGCTACACCTTC
>-|TRBD2|TRBJ2-1|TRBV5-1
CASSFVSGLSYNEQFF
TGCGCCAGCAGCTTCGTTAGCGGGCTCTCCTACAATGAGCAGTTCTTC
>-|-|TRBJ2-6|TRBV7-9
CASSQNTGLGANVLTF
TGTGCCAGCAGCCAAAACACAGGGCTCGGGGCCAACGTCCTGACTTTC
>-|-|TRBJ2-7|TRBV7-9
CASARGLGHEQYF
TGTGCCAGCGCCCGGGGACTGGGGCACGAGCAGTACTTC
>few|TRBD1|TRBJ2-1|TRBV5-1
CASSLVGTGVNEQFF
TGCGCCAGCAGCTTGGTGGGGACAGGGGTCAATGAGCAGTTCTTC
>-|TRBD1|TRBJ1-1|TRBV18
CASLHTGEDVWMNTEAFF
TGTGCCAGCCTCCACACAGGGGAAGATGTCTGGATGAACACTGAAGCTTTCTTT
>-|-|TRBJ1-3|TRBV5-4
CASSLDPGPRGNTIYF
TGTGCCAGCAGCTTGGATCCAGGGCCAAGGGGAAACACCATATATTTT
>-|TRBD2|TRBJ2-1|TRBV4-2
CASSQEVRGDEQFF
TGTGCCAGCAGCCAAGAGGTGCGGGGGGATGAGCAGTTCTTC
>-|-|TRBJ1-5|TRBV10-3
CAISDRNQPQHF
TGTGCCATCAGTGACAGAAATCAGCCCCAGCATTTT
>-|TRBD1|TRBJ1-1|TRBV6-5
CASSYPTGTEAFF
TGTGCCAGCAGTTACCCGACAGGGACTGAAGCTTTCTTT
>few|TRBD2|TRBJ2-1|TRBV7-9
CASSPGLHPYNEQFF
TGTGCCAGCAGCCCGGGACTACATCCCTACAATGAGCAGTTCTTC
>-|TRBD1|TRBJ1-3|TRBV29-1
CSGRNGTDGNTIYF
TGCAGCGGAAGAAACGGGACAGATGGAAACACCATATATTTT
>-|TRBD2|TRBJ2-3|TRBV30
CAWSSGTRSTDTQYF
TGTGCCTGGAGTAGCGGGACTAGAAGCACAGATACGCAGTATTTT
>-|-|TRBJ1-1|TRBV7-6
CASSSPRLGTEAFF
TGTGCCAGCAGCTCTCCAAGACTCGGCACTGAAGCTTTCTTT
>-|-|TRBJ2-1|TRBV5-1
CASSLWSGNEQFF
TGCGCCAGCAGCTTGTGGTCGGGCAATGAGCAGTTCTTC
>-|TRBD1|TRBJ1-1|TRBV10-3
CAIRDKQGATEAFF
TGTGCCATCAGGGATAAACAGGGGGCGACTGAAGCTTTCTTT
>few|TRBD1|TRBJ2-3|TRBV5-1
CASALYDRGDTQYF
TGCGCCAGCGCACTTTACGACAGGGGGGATACGCAGTATTTT
>-|-|TRBJ1-3|TRBV5-6
CASSLTGTGNTIYF
TGTGCCAGCAGCCTAACAGGGACAGGAAACACCATATATTTT
>few|-|TRBJ2-2|TRBV6-5
CASSYPGGGNTGELFF
TGTGCCAGCAGTTACCCCGGAGGAGGTAACACCGGGGAGCTGTTTTTT
>-|-|TRBJ1-6|TRBV5-4
CASSQGLNGGEFHF
TGTGCCAGCAGCCAAGGATTGAACGGAGGAGAGTTCCACTTT
>-|-|TRBJ1-1|TRBV29-1
CSVQPQGVGEAFF
TGCAGCGTGCAGCCCCAGGGCGTAGGTGAAGCTTTCTTT
>-|-|TRBJ2-7|TRBV5-8
CASSLGQLYYEQYF
TGTGCCAGCAGCTTGGGACAGCTTTACTACGAGCAGTACTTC
>-|TRBD1|TRBJ1-5|TRBV6-1
CASRDRGRVPQPQHF
TGTGCCAGCAGAGACAGGGGGCGCGTTCCCCAGCCCCAGCATTTT
>-|TRBD1|TRBJ1-2|TRBV13
CASSSGQGLRGYTF
TGTGCCAGCAGCTCGGGACAGGGGCTTAGAGGCTACACCTTC
>-|-|TRBJ1-5|TRBV18
CASSPISGRDQPQHF
TGTGCCAGCTCACCAATATCAGGGCGCGATCAGCCCCAGCATTTT
>-|TRBD2|TRBJ2-5|TRBV7-9
CASSLGTSGTQETQYF
TGTGCCAGCAGCTTAGGGACTAGCGGGACCCAAGAGACCCAGTACTTC
>-|TRBD1|TRBJ2-7|TRBV5-1
CASSGTGGADRGQYF
TGCGCCAGCAGCGGAACAGGGGGCGCCGATCGTGGGCAGTACTTC
>-|TRBD2|TRBJ2-1|TRBV5-1
CASSHGGGRSYNEQFF
TGCGCCAGCAGCCACGGGGGGGGTCGCTCCTACAATGAGCAGTTCTTC
>-|-|TRBJ2-3|TRBV29-1
CSAGRGSTDTQYF
TGCAGCGCTGGACGGGGAAGCACAGATACGCAGTATTTT
>once|-|TRBJ2-7|TRBV9
CASSPPRGQIPYEQYF
TGTGCCAGCAGCCCCCCGAGGGGACAAATTCCCTACGAGCAGTACTTC
>-|-|TRBJ2-5|TRBV5-1
CASSLATGSLGETQYF
TGCGCCAGCAGCTTGGCTACAGGGTCCTTAGGGGAGACCCAGTACTTC
>few|-|TRBJ2-7|TRBV4-1
CASSGRASYEQYF
TGCGCCAGCAGCGGGCGGGCCTCCTACGAGCAGTACTTC